Listed below are T cell receptor beta chains from one sample, sequenced in a study of T-cell memory formation after mild COVID-19. TCRdb called the 5' RACE reads again in MiXCR, with one record for every CDR3 protein. The sample comprises roughly 450,000 distinct CDR3 sequences, about 20% of which are singletons, and roughly 12% rests with the top ten. Sequenced material: PBMCs or a T cell subset sorted from them (not recorded which). All receptors come from an adult woman who had mild COVID-19 (a few samples of this study predate the infection). Cell type and time point are not known. CDR3s leave out the opening cysteine and the closing phenylalanine or tryptophan.

v_call	cdr3_aa
TRBV7-9	ASSRPRYAADTQY
TRBV24-1	ATSDLGTGPNEQF
TRBV4-1	ASSQAAGPDTQY
TRBV12-3/TRBV12-4	ASSLGARGARSTGELF
TRBV3-1	ASSQVWLAGKETGELF
TRBV20-1	SASGSLGSQETQY
TRBV7-9	ASSLDATNEKLF
TRBV7-9	ASSLVGDRGEANYGYT
TRBV7-2	ASSLSQVAYEQY
TRBV6-1	ASNGPLLEREPDTQY
TRBV9	ASSVGQGRGNQYGYT
TRBV6-2/TRBV6-3	ASSPLTDPTDSYEQY
TRBV10-3	AISEHSEAF
TRBV5-4	ASSGRRTSGGYEQY
TRBV2	ASRPGQASYEQY
TRBV27	ASSFLARTPSSYNEQF
TRBV10-3	AISEVSGRKIYEQY
TRBV27	ASSFLGTNEKLF
TRBV4-1	ASSPQGRQGLYGYT
TRBV11-2	ASSLGGSGQGFGYTIY
TRBV12-3/TRBV12-4	ASSLGTRGGYT
TRBV5-4	ASSAGGAESTDTQY
TRBV5-1	ASSFSLAGSSTDTQY
TRBV29-1	SVDRPGMETQY
TRBV5-1	ASSGQPSTDTQY
TRBV4-2	ASSRLPGTGGEKLF
TRBV24-1	ATSASEYNEQF
TRBV5-1	ASSPGTAIPDTQY
TRBV5-6	ASSLVLREPRRNEQF
TRBV7-8	ASSLNRLGNRGYEQY
TRBV29-1	SAGESVGTGGLNYGYT
TRBV6-5	ASSYTIRQGDPYEQY
TRBV9	ASSPWTGEMF
TRBV4-1	ASSQVAGASTGELF
TRBV6-2/TRBV6-3	ASSYPSVHGDNEQF
TRBV25-1	ASSRLSLADNEQF
TRBV7-6	ASSTRGTSGSYEQY
TRBV6-2/TRBV6-3	ASSYQRRYPYNEQF
TRBV5-1	ASRRDRNEGYT
TRBV6-5	ASSYSSLGFYEQY